The sequence of this TCR beta chain was determined in a study of identical twins. Study conclusions and caveats: The authors drew conclusions from cross-sectional statistical analysis rather than following the same donors.

Unique molecular identifiers were present on cDNA, and template switching added a universal primer site. TCRdb used MiXCR to reprocess the 5' RACE reads, holding one entry per CDR3 protein. The sample holds under 1 million distinct CDR3 sequences, more than 9% seen once. This clonotype was recorded a few times. The antigen is undetermined. From germline, CDR1 is SGHTA and CDR2 FQGNSA. The CDR3 runs to 17 residues. The V gene lost 5 bases and the J gene lost 1 base, with 19 bases spanning the gap. These same data were also listed under a study on yellow fever vaccine responses in identical twins. This second study notes: Vaccine-induced T cell responses in twins were reportedly observed to appear partly convergent, partly personalized.

V and J are TRBV7-2 and TRBJ2-3; D remains ambiguous. The sequence was collected from a woman younger than 35 in good health. Specimen: PBMCs. This chain's CDR3 is CASSPLAAFLRTDTQYF. The DNA for the CDR3 is TGTGCCAGCAGCCCATTGGCGGCCTTCCTCCGCACAGATACGCAGTATTTT.